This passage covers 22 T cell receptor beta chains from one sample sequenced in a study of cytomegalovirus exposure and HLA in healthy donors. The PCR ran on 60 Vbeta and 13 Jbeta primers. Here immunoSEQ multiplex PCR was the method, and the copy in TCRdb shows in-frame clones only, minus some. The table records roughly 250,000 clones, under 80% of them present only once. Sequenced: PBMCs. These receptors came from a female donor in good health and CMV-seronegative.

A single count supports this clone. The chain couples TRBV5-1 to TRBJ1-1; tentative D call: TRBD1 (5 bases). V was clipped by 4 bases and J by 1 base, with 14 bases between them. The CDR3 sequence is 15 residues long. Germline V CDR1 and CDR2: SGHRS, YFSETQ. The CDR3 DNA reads TGCGCCAGCAGCCCGGGTGGGGCAGGGAACACTGAAGCTTTCTTT. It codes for CASSPGGAGNTEAFF. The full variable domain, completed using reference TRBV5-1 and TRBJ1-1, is KAGVTQTPRYLIKTRGQQVTLSCSPISGHRSVSWYQQTPGQGLQFLFEYFSETQRNKGNFPGRFSGRQFSNSRSEMNVSTLELGDSALYLCASSPGGAGNTEAFFGQGTRLTVV.

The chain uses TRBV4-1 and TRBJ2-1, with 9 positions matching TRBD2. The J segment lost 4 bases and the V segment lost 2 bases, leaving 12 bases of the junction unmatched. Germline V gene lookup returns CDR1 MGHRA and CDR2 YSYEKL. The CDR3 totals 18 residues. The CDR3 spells CASSQSKTASGTYNEQFF. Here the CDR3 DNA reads TGCGCCAGCAGCCAAAGTAAGACCGCTAGCGGGACTTACAATGAGCAGTTCTTC.

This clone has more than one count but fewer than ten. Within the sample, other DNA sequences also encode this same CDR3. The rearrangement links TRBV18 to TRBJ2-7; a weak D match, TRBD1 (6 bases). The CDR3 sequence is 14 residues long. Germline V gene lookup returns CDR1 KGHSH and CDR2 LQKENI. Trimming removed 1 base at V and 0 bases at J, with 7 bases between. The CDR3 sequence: CASSPLDSSYEQYF. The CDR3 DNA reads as TGTGCCAGCTCACCACTGGACAGCTCCTACGAGCAGTACTTC.

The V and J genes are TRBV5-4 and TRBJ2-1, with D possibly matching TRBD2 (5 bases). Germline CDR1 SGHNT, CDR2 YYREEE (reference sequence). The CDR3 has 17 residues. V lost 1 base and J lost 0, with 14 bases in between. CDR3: CASSLKSGSNSYNEQFF. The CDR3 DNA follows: TGTGCCAGCAGCTTGAAGTCGGGGTCAAACTCCTACAATGAGCAGTTCTTC. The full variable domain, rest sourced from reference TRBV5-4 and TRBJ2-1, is ETGVTQSPTHLIKTRGQQVTLRCSSQSGHNTVSWYQQALGQGPQFIFQYYREEENGRGNFPPRFSGLQFPNYSSELNVNALELDDSALYLCASSLKSGSNSYNEQFFGPGTRLTVL.

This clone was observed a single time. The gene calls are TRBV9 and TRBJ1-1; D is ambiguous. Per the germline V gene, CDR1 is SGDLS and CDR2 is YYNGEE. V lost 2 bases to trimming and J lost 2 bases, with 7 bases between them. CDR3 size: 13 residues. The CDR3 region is CASSVTANTEAFF. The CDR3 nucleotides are TGTGCCAGCAGCGTCACAGCCAACACTGAAGCTTTCTTT.

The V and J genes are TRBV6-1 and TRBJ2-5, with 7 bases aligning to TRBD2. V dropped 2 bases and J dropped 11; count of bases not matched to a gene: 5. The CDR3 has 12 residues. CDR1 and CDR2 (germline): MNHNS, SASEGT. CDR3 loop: CASSEWGGEQYF. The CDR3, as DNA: TGTGCCAGCAGTGAATGGGGGGGTGAGCAGTACTTC.

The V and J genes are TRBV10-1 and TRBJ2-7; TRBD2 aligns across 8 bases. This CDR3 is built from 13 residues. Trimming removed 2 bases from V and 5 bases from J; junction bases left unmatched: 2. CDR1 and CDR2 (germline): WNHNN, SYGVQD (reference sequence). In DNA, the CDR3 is TGCGCCAGCAGTGAGCAGCGGGGGAACGAGCAGTACTTC. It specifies CASSEQRGNEQYF.

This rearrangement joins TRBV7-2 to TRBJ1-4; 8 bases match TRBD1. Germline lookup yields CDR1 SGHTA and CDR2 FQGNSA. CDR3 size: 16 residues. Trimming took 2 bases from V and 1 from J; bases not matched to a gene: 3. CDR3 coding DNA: TGTGCCAGCAGCTTATACAGGGGGGTAACTAATGAAAAACTGTTTTTT. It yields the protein CASSLYRGVTNEKLFF.

DNA for the CDR3: TGTGCCAGCAGTTTAATGAGTAAGCCTGGAAACACCATATATTTT. It specifies CASSLMSKPGNTIYF. This rearrangement joins TRBV27 to TRBJ1-3; the D is unclear. Germline values: CDR1 MNHEY, CDR2 SMNVEV (reference sequence). The CDR3 has 15 amino acids. V was trimmed by 2 bases and J by 2 bases, leaving 10 bases between them.

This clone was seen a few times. CDR3 DNA sequence: TGTGCCAGCAGCTCCGGGGGAGGGCGGGCAGATACGCAGTATTTT. This encodes CASSSGGGRADTQYF. The chain has TRBV7-9 and TRBJ2-3; TRBD2 aligns across 7 bases. This CDR3 has 15 residues. Trimming took 4 bases from V and 4 from J; bases not matched to a gene: 8. Germline V gives CDR1 SEHNR, CDR2 FQNEAQ (reference sequence).

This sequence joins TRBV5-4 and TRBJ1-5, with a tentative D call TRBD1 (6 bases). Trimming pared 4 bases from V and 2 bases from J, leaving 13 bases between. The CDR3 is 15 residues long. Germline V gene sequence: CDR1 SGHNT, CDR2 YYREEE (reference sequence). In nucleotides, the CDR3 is TGTGCCAGCAGCCATCAGGGGAGGGGCAATCAGCCCCAGCATTTT. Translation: CASSHQGRGNQPQHF.

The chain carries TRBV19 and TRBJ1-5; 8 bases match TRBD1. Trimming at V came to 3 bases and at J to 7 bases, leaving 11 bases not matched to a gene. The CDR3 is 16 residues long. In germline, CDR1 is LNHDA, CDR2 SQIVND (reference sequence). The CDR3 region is CASSIPGQGTRQPQHF. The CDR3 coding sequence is TGTGCCAGTAGTATCCCTGGACAGGGAACAAGGCAGCCCCAGCATTTT.

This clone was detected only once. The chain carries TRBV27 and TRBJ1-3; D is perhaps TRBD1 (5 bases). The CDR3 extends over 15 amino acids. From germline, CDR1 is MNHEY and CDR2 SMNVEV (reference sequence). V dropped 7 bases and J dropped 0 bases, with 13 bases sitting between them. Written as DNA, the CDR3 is TGTGCCAGCACCCCCGGGGGGGGCTCTGGAAACACCATATATTTT. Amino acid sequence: CASTPGGGSGNTIYF.

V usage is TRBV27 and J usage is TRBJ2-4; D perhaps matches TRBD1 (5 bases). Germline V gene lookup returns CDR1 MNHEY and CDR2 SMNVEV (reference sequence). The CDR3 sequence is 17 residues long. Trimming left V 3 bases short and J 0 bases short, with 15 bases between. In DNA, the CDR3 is TGTGCCAGCAGTTTGTCAGGGTTGGGTGTAGCCAAAAACATTCAGTACTTC. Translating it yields CASSLSGLGVAKNIQYF.

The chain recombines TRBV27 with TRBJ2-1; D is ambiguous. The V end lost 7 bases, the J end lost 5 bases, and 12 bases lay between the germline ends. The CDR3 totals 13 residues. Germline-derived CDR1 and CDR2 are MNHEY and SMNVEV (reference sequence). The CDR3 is CASKRGGNNEQFF. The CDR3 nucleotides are TGTGCCAGCAAACGAGGTGGCAACAATGAGCAGTTCTTC.

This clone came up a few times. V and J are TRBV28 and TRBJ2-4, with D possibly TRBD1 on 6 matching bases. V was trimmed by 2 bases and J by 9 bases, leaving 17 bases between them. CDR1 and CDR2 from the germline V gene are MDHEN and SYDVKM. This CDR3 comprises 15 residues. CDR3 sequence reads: CASSLGSGTLGIQYF. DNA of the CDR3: TGTGCCAGCAGTTTAGGCTCCGGGACATTGGGCATTCAGTACTTC.

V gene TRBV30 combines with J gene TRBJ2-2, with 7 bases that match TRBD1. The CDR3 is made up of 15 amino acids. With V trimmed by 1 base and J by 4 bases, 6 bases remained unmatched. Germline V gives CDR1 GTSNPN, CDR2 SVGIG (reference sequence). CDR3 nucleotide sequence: TGTGCCTGGAGTGAAGGGGGCGTCGGCACCGGGGAGCTGTTTTTT. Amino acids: CAWSEGGVGTGELFF. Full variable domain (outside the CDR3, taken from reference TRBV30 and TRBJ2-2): SQTIHQWPATLVQPVGSPLSLECTVEGTSNPNLYWYRQAAGRGLQLLFYSVGIGQISSEVPQNLSASRPQDRQFILSSKKLLLSDSGFYLCAWSEGGVGTGELFFGEGSRLTVL.

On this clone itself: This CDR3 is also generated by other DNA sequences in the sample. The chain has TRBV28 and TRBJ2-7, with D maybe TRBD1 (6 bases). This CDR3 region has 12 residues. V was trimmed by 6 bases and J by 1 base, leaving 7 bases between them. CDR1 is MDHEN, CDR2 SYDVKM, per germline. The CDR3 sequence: CASRGQSYEQYF. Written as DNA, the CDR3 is TGTGCCAGCAGAGGACAGTCCTACGAGCAGTACTTC. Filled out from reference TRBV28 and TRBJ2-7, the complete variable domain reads DVKVTQSSRYLVKRTGEKVFLECVQDMDHENMFWYRQDPGLGLRLIYFSYDVKMKEKGDIPEGYSVSREKKERFSLILESASTNQTSMYLCASRGQSYEQYFGPGTRLTVT.

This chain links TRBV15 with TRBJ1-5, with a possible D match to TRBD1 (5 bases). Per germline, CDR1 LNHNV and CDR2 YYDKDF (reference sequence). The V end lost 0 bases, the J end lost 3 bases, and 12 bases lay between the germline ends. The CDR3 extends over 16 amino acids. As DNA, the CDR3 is TGTGCCACCAGCAGAGATGCCAGGGTGTCCAATCAGCCCCAGCATTTT. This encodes CATSRDARVSNQPQHF.

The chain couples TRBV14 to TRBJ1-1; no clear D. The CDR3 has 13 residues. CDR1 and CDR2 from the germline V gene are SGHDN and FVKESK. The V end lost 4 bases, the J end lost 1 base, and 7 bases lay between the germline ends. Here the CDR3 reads CASSPVSNTEAFF. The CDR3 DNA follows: TGTGCCAGCAGCCCCGTCTCGAACACTGAAGCTTTCTTT.

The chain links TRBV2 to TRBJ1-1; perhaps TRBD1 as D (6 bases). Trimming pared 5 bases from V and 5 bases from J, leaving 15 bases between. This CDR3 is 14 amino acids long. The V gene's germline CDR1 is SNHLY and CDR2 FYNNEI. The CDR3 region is CASSSDSRWTEAFF. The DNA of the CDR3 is TGTGCCAGCAGTTCGGACAGCCGATGGACTGAAGCTTTCTTT.

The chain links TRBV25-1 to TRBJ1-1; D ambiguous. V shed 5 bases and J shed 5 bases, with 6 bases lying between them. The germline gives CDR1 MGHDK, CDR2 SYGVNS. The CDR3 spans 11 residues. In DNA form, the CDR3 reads TGTGCCAGCAGTTTAGTGACTGAAGCTTTCTTT. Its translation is CASSLVTEAFF. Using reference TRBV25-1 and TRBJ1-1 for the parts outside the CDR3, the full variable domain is EADIYQTPRYLVIGTGKKITLECSQTMGHDKMYWYQQDPGMELHLIHYSYGVNSTEKGDLSSESTVSRIRTEHFPLTLESARPSHTSQYLCASSLVTEAFFGQGTRLTVV.